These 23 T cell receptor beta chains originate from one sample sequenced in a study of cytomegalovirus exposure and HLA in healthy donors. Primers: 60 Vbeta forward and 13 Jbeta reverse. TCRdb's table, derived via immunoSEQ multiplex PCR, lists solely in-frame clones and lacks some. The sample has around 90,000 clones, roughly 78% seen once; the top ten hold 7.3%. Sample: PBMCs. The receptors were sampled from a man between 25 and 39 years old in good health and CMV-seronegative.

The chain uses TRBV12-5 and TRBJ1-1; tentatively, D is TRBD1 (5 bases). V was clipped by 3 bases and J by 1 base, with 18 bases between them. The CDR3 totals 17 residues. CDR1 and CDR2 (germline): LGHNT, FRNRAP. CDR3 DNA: TGTGCTAGTGGTTTACTAGATTACGGGACTACGAACACTGAAGCTTTCTTT. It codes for CASGLLDYGTTNTEAFF.

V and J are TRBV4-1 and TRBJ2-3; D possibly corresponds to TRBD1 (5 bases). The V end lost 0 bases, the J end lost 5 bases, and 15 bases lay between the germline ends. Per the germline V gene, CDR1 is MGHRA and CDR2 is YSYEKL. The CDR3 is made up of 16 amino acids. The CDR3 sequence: CASSQESGMSRDTQYF. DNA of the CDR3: TGCGCCAGCAGCCAAGAGTCAGGGATGTCTCGAGATACGCAGTATTTT.

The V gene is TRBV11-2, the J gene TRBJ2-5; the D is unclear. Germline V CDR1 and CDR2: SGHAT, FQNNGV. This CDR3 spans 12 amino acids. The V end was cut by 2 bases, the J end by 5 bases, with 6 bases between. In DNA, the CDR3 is TGTGCCAGCAGCTTACTGAGGGAGACCCAGTACTTC. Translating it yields CASSLLRETQYF.

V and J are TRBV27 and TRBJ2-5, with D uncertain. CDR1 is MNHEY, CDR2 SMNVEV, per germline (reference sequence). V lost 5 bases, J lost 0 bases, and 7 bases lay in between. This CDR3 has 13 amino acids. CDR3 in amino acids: CASSPLYQETQYF. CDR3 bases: TGTGCCAGCAGTCCACTGTACCAAGAGACCCAGTACTTC.

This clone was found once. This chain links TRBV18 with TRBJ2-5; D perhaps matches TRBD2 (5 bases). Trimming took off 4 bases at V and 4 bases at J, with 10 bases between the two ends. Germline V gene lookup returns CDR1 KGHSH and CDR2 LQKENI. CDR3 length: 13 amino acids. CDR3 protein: CASSLDWGETQYF. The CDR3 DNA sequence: TGTGCCAGCTCACTGGACTGGGGAGAGACCCAGTACTTC.

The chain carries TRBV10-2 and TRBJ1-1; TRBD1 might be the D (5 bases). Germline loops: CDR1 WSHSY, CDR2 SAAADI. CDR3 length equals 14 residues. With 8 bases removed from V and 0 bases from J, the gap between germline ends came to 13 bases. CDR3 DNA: TGCGCCAGCTTCCCTGGGGGGTTGAACACTGAAGCTTTCTTT. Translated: CASFPGGLNTEAFF.

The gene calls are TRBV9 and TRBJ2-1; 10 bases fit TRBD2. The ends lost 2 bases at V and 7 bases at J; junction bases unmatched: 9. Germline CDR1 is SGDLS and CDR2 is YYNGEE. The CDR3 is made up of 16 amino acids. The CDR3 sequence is CASSVLSSGGLNEQFF. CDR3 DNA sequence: TGTGCCAGCAGCGTTCTCTCTAGCGGGGGACTAAATGAGCAGTTCTTC.

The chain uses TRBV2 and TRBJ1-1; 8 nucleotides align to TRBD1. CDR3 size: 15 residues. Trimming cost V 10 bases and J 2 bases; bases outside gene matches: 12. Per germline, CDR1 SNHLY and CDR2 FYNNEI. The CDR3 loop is CATFTRTGFNTEAFF. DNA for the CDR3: TGTGCCACATTTACGAGGACAGGGTTTAACACTGAAGCTTTCTTT.

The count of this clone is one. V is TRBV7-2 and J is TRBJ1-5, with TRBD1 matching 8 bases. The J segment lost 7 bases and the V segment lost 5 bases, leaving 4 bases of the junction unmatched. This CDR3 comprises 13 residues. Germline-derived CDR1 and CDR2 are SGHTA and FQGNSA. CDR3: CASSEDRDQPQHF. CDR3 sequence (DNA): TGTGCCAGCAGCGAGGACAGGGACCAGCCCCAGCATTTT.

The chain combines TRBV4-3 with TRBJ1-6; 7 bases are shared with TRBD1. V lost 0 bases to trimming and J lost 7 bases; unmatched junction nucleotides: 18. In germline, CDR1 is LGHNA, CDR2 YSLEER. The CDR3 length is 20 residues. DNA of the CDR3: TGCGCCAGCAGCCAAGATCCTCCTGGTCCCGGGACAGTACTAAATTCACCCCTCCACTTT. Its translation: CASSQDPPGPGTVLNSPLHF.

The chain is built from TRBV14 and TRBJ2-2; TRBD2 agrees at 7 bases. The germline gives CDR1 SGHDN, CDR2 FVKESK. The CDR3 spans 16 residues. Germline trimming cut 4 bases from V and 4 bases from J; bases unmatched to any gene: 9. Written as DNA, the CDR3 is TGTGCCAGCAGCCGAACGGCGGGAGTCGGCACCGGGGAGCTGTTTTTT. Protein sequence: CASSRTAGVGTGELFF.

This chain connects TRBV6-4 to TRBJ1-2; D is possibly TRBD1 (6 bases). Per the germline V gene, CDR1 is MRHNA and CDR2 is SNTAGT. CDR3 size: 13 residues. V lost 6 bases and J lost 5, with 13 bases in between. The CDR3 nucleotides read TGTGCCAGCAGGGGTGACAGGCGGTATGGCTACACCTTC. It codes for CASRGDRRYGYTF.

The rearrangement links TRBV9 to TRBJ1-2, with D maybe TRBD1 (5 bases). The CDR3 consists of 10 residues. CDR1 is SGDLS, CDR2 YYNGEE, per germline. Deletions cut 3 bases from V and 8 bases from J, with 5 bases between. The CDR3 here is CASSGQGYTF. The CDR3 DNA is TGTGCCAGCAGCGGACAGGGCTACACCTTC.

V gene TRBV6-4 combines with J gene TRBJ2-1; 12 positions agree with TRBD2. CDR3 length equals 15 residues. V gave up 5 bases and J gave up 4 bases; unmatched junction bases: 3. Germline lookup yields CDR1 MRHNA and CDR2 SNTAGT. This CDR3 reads CASSPLAGGYNEQFF. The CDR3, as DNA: TGTGCCAGCAGTCCCCTAGCGGGAGGGTACAATGAGCAGTTCTTC.

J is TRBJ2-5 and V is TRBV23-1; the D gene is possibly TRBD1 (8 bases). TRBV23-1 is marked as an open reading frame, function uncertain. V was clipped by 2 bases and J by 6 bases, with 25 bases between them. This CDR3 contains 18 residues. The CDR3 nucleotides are TGCGCCAGCAGTCAACCTAGGGAGGGCAGGGGGCGCGAAAAGACCCAGTACTTC. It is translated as CASSQPREGRGREKTQYF.

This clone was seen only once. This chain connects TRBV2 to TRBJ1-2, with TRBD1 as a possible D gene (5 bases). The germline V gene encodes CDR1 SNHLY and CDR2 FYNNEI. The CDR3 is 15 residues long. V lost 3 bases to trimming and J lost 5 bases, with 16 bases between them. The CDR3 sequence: CASSDSTVLDYGYTF. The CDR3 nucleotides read TGTGCCAGCAGTGATTCGACAGTACTTGATTATGGCTACACCTTC.

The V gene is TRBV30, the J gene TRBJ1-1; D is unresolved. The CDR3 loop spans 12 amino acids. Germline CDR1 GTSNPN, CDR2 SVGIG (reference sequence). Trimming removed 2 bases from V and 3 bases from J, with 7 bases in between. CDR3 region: CAWSSRYTEAFF. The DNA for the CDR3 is TGTGCCTGGAGTTCCCGTTACACTGAAGCTTTCTTT. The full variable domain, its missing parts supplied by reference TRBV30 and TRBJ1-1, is SQTIHQWPATLVQPVGSPLSLECTVEGTSNPNLYWYRQAAGRGLQLLFYSVGIGQISSEVPQNLSASRPQDRQFILSSKKLLLSDSGFYLCAWSSRYTEAFFGQGTRLTVV.

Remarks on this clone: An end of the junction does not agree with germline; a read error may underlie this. The CDR3 loop reads CSVGTSRVF. CDR3 DNA sequence: TGCAGCGTTGGGACTAGCCGGGTCTTC. This chain joins TRBV29-1 and TRBJ2-1, with 8 bases identical to TRBD2. Germline V gene lookup returns CDR1 SQVTM and CDR2 ANQGSEA. This CDR3 spans 9 amino acids.

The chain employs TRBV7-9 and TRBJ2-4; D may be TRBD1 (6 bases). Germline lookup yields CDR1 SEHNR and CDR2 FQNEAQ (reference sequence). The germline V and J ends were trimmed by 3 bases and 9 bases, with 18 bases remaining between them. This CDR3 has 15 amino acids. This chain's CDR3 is CASSFLTGMSGIQYF. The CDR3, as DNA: TGTGCCAGCAGCTTTCTGACAGGAATGTCTGGCATTCAGTACTTC.

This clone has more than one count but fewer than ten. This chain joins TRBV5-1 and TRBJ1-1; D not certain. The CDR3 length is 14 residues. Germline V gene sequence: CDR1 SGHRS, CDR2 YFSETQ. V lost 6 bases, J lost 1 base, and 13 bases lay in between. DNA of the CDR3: TGCGCCAGCACGGAGGACTCCGCGAACACTGAAGCTTTCTTT. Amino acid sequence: CASTEDSANTEAFF.

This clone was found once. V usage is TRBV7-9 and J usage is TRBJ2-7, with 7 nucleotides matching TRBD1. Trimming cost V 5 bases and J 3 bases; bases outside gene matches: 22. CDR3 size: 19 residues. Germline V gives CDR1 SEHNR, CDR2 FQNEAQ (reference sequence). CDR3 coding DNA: TGTGCCAGCAGCCCACCATTGGACTTCGAAGGGACAGACATCTACGAGCAGTACTTC. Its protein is CASSPPLDFEGTDIYEQYF. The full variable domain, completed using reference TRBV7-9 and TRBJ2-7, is DTGVSQNPRHKITKRGQNVTFRCDPISEHNRLYWYRQTLGQGPEFLTYFQNEAQLEKSRLLSDRFSAERPKGSFSTLEIQRTEQGDSAMYLCASSPPLDFEGTDIYEQYFGPGTRLTVT.

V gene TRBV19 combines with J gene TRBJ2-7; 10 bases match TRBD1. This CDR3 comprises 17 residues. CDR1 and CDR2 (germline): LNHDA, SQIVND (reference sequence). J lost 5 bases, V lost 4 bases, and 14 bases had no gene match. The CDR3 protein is CASSRKRRRQGADEQYF. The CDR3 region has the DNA TGTGCCAGTAGTAGGAAAAGGAGACGACAGGGGGCCGACGAGCAGTACTTC.

CDR3 protein: CASNPHSVGGEQYF. The CDR3 DNA sequence: TGTGCCAGCAACCCTCATTCGGTCGGAGGCGAGCAGTACTTC. The chain carries TRBV5-4 and TRBJ2-7; tentative D call: TRBD2 (5 bases). V gave up 6 bases and J gave up 6 bases, with 19 bases separating them. The germline V gene encodes CDR1 SGHNT and CDR2 YYREEE (reference sequence). The CDR3 totals 14 residues.